The subject of this entry is one T cell receptor (beta chain). Its target is unknown. Stated treatment: approximately 11-day PBMC culture with coronavirus spike peptide pools or control peptides (ViraFEST assay). The data stem from a study of vaccination and CD4 T cells after COVID-19. Across the study: Stimulation used overlapping spike peptides from SARS-CoV-2, HCoV-NL63, HCoV-OC43 and HCoV-229E. Study-level points and caveats: This study had few convalescent patients and no early post-infection samples.

Scientists ran DNA taken from cultured CD4+ T cells through the Oncomine TCR Beta short-read assay for sequencing. One entry per CDR3 protein, called by TCRdb with MiXCR from the PCR reads. Among around 13,000 distinct CDR3 sequences listed, more than 75% were seen once. V was trimmed by 4 bases and J by 7 bases, leaving 10 bases between them. Looked up from germline, CDR1 is MNHEY and CDR2 is SVGAGI. The CDR3 runs to 13 residues. Sequencing was carried out using CD4+ T cells from blood, cultured in vitro. This clonotype was sampled from a human donor who had recovered from COVID-19. This chain uses TRBV6-5 with TRBJ2-2; TRBD1 might be the D (6 bases). DNA for the CDR3: TGTGCCAGCAGTTCCCACAGGGTCGGGGAGCTGTTTTTT. Its translation is CASSSHRVGELFF.